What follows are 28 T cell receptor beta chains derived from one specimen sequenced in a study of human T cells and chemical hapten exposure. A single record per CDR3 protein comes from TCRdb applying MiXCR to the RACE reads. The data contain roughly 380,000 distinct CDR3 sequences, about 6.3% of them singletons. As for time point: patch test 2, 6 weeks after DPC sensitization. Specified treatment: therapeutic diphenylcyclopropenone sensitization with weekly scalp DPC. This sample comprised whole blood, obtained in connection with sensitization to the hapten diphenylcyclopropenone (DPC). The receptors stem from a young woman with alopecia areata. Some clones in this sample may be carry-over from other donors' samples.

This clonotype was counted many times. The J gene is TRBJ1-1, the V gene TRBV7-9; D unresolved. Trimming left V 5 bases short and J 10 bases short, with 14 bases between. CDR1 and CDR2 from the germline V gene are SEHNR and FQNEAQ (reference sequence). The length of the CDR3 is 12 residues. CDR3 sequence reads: CASSQTDRGAFF. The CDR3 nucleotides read TGTGCCAGCAGCCAAACGGATCGGGGAGCTTTCTTT.

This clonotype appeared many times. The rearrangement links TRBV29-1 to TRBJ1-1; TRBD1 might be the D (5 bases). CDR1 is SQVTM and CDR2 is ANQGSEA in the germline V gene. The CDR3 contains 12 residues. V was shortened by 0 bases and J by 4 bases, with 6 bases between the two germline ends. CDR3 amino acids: CSVEDRVTEAFF. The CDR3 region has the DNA TGCAGCGTTGAAGACAGGGTCACTGAAGCTTTCTTT.

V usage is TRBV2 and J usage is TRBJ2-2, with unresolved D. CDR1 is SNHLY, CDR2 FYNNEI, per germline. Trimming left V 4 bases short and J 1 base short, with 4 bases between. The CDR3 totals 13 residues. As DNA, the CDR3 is TGTGCCAGCAGTGTCCGGAACACCGGGGAGCTGTTTTTT. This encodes CASSVRNTGELFF.

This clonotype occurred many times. As DNA, the CDR3 is TGTGCCAGCAGTCCACCGAGGGGGCGCCTCCACTTT. Translated, it gives CASSPPRGRLHF. V usage is TRBV28 and J usage is TRBJ1-6, with 7 positions matching TRBD1. CDR1 is MDHEN, CDR2 SYDVKM, per germline. The V segment lost 5 bases and the J segment 15 bases; nucleotides outside the gene matches: 7. CDR3 length: 12 amino acids.

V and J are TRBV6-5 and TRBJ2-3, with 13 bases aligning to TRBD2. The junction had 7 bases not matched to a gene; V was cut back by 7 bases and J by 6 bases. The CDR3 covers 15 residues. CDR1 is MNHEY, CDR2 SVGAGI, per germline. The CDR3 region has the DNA TGTGCCAGCACCATGACTAGCGGGGGGTGGGATACGCAGTATTTT. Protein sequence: CASTMTSGGWDTQYF.

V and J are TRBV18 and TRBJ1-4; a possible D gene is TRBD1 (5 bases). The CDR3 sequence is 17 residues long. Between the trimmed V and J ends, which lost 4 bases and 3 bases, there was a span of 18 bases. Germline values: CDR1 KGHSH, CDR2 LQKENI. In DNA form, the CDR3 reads TGTGCCAGCTCACTAAACATTCCAGGGACGGCTAATGAAAAACTGTTTTTT. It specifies CASSLNIPGTANEKLFF.

The CDR3 DNA follows: TGTGCCAGCAGTTACCCGGAGGGTCTAGTTTATAGCAATCAGCCCCAGCATTTT. This gives the protein CASSYPEGLVYSNQPQHF. J is TRBJ1-5 and V is TRBV6-5; D unresolved. CDR1 MNHEY and CDR2 SVGAGI come from the germline V gene. The V and J ends lost 2 bases and 0 bases respectively, with 17 bases between them. The length of the CDR3 is 18 residues.

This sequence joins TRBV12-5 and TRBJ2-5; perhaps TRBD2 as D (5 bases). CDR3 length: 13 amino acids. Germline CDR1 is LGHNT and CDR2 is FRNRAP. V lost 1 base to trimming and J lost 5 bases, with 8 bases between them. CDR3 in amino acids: CASGLAAGETQYF. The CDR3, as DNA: TGTGCTAGTGGTTTGGCGGCGGGCGAGACCCAGTACTTC. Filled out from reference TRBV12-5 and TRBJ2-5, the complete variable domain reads DARVTQTPRHKVTEMGQEVTMRCQPILGHNTVFWYRQTMMQGLELLAYFRNRAPLDDSGMPKDRFSAEMPDATLATLKIQPSEPRDSAVYFCASGLAAGETQYFGPGTRLLVL.

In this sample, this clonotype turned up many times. CDR3 in amino acids: CASSLEGAGYSNQPQHF. In DNA, the CDR3 is TGTGCCAGCAGCTTAGAGGGGGCAGGGTATAGCAATCAGCCCCAGCATTTT. The chain has TRBV7-2 and TRBJ1-5; 7 nucleotides align to TRBD1. This CDR3 region has 17 residues. V lost 1 base, J lost 0 bases, and 6 bases stayed unmatched. CDR1 SGHTA and CDR2 FQGNSA come from the germline V gene.

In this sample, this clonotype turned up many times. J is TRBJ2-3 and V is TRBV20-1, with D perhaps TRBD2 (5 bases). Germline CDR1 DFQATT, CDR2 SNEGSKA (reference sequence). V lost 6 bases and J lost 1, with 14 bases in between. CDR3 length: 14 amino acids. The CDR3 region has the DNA TGCAGTGCGAGTCCCGGAGGACGCACAGATACGCAGTATTTT. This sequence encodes CSASPGGRTDTQYF.

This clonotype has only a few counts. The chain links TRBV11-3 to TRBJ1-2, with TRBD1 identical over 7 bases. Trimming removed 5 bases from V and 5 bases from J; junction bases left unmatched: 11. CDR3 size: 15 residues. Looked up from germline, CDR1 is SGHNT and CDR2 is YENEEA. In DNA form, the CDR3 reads TGTGCCAGCAGCCTCCCGGGACAGCCTCAGTATGGCTACACCTTC. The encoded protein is CASSLPGQPQYGYTF.

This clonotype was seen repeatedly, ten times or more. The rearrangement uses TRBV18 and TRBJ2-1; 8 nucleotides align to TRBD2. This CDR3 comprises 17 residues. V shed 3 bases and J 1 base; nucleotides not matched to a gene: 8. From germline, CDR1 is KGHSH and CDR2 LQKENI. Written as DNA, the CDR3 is TGTGCCAGCTCACCCGGTCGGGGGGGCGCATCCTACAATGAGCAGTTCTTC. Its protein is CASSPGRGGASYNEQFF.

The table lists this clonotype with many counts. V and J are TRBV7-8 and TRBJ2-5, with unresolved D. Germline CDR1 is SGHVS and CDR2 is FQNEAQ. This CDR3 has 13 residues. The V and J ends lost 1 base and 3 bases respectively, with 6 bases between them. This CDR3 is CASSLVREETQYF. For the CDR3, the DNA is TGTGCCAGCAGCTTAGTTAGGGAAGAGACCCAGTACTTC.

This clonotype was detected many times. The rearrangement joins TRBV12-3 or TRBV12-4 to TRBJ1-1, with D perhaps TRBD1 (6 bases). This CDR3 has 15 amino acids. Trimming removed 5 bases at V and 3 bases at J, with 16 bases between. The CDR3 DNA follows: TGTGCCAGCAGTGGTTTGACAGGCGGCGACACTGAAGCTTTCTTT. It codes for CASSGLTGGDTEAFF.

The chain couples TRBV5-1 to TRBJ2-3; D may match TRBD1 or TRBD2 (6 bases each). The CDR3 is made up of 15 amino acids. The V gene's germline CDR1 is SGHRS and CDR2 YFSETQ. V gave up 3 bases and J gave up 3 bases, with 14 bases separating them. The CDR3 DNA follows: TGCGCCAGCAGCTCCTCCAGAGGGGGGACAGATACGCAGTATTTT. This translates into CASSSSRGGTDTQYF.

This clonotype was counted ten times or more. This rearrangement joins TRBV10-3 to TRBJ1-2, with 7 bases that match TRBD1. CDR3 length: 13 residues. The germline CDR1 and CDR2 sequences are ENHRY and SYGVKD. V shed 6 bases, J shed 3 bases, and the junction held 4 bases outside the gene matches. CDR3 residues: CAIRGGGDYGYTF. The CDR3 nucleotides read TGTGCCATCAGGGGAGGGGGCGACTATGGCTACACCTTC.

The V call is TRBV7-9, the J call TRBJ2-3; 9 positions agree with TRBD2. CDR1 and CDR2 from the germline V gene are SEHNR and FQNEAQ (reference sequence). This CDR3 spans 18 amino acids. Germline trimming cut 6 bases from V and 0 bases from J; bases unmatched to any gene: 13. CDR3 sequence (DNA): TGTGCCAGCAGGTTGACTAGCGGACGCCACCTTAGCACAGATACGCAGTATTTT. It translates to CASRLTSGRHLSTDTQYF.

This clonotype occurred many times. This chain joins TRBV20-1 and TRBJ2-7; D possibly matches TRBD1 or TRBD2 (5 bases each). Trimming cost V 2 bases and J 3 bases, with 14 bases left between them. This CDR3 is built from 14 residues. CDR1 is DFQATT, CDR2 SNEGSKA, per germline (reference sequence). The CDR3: CSARKQGPHYEQYF. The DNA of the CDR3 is TGCAGTGCTAGAAAGCAGGGACCTCACTACGAGCAGTACTTC.

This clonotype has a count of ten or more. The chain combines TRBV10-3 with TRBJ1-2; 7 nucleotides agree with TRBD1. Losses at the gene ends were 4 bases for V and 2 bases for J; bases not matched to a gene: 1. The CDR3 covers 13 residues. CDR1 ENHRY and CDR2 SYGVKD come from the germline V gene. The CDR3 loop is CAISGQGNYGYTF. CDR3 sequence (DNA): TGTGCCATCAGTGGACAGGGCAACTATGGCTACACCTTC.

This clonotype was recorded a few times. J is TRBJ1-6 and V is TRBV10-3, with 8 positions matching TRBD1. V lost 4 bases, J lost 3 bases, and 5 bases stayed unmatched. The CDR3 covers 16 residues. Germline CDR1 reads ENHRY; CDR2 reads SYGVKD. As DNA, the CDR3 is TGTGCCATCAGTGTAGGGACAGGAATCTATAATTCACCCCTCCACTTT. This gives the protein CAISVGTGIYNSPLHF.

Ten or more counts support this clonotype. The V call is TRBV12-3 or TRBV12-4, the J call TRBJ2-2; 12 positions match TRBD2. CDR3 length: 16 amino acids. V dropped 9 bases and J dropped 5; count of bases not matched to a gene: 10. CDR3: CASTPLAGGQTGELFF. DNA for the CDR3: TGTGCCAGTACCCCGCTAGCGGGGGGGCAAACCGGGGAGCTGTTTTTT.

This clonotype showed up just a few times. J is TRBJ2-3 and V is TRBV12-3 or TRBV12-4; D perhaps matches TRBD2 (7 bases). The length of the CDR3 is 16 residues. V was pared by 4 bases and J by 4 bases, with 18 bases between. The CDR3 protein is CASSSQGGGEADTQYF. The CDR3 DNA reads TGTGCCAGCAGTTCCCAAGGGGGGGGTGAGGCAGATACGCAGTATTTT.

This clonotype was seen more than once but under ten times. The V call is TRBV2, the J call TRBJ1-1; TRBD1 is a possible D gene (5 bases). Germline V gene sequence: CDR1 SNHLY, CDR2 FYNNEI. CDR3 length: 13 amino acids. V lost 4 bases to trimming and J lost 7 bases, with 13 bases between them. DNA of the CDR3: TGTGCCAGCAGTGGGGACGGGGGAGGTGAAGCTTTCTTT. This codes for CASSGDGGGEAFF. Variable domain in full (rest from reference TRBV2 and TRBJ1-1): EPEVTQTPSHQVTQMGQEVILRCVPISNHLYFYWYRQILGQKVEFLVSFYNNEISEKSEIFDDQFSVERPDGSNFTLKIRSTKLEDSAMYFCASSGDGGGEAFFGQGTRLTVV.

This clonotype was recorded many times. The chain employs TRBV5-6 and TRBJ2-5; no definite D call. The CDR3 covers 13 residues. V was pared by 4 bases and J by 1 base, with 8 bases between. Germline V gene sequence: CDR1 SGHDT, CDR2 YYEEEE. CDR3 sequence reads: CASSRNLQETQYF. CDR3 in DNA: TGTGCCAGCAGCCGGAATCTCCAAGAGACCCAGTACTTC.

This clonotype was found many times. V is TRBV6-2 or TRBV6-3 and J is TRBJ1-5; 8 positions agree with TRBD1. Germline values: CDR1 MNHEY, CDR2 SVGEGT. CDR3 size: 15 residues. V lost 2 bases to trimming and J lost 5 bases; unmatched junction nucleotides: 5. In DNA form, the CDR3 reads TGTGCCAGCAGTTACAGACAGGGGAGACATCAGCCCCAGCATTTT. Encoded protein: CASSYRQGRHQPQHF.

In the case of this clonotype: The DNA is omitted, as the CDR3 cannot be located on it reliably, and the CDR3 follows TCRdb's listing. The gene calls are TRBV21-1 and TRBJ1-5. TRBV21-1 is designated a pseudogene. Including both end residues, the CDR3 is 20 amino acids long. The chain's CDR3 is CASSKLRVGSVAGGNQPQHF.

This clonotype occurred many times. The CDR3 sequence: CASSQRRNTEAFF. Here the CDR3 DNA reads TGTGCCAGCAGCCAAAGAAGGAACACTGAAGCTTTCTTT. The chain links TRBV11-1 to TRBJ1-1; the D is unclear. Germline-derived CDR1 and CDR2 are SGHAT and FQDESV (reference sequence). V dropped 5 bases and J dropped 1 base, with 8 bases sitting between them. The CDR3 extends over 13 amino acids.

The CDR3 is CASSFYSSTDTQYF. The CDR3 coding sequence is TGCGCCAGCAGCTTCTACTCTAGCACAGATACGCAGTATTTT. The chain recombines TRBV5-1 with TRBJ2-3; D uncertain. V was clipped by 2 bases and J by 0 bases, with 7 bases between them. This CDR3 contains 14 residues. From germline, CDR1 is SGHRS and CDR2 YFSETQ.